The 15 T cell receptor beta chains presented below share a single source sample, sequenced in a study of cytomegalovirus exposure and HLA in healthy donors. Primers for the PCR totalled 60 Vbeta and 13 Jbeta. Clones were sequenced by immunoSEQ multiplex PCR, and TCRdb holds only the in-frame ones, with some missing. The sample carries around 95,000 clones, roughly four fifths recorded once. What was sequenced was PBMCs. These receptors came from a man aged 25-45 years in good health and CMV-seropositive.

The CDR3 sequence is CASSLVDRGNEQFF. As DNA, the CDR3 is TGTGCCAGCAGCTTAGTCGACAGGGGCAATGAGCAGTTCTTC. The V and J genes are TRBV11-2 and TRBJ2-1; 8 bases fit TRBD1. The CDR3 loop spans 14 amino acids. After removal of 1 base from V and 6 bases from J, the junction contained 2 bases not matched to a gene. CDR1 is SGHAT, CDR2 FQNNGV, per germline. The complete variable domain, with remaining parts taken from reference TRBV11-2 and TRBJ2-1, reads EAGVAQSPRYKIIEKRQSVAFWCNPISGHATLYWYQQILGQGPKLLIQFQNNGVVDDSQLPKDRFSAERLKGVDSTLKIQPAKLEDSAVYLCASSLVDRGNEQFFGPGTRLTVL.

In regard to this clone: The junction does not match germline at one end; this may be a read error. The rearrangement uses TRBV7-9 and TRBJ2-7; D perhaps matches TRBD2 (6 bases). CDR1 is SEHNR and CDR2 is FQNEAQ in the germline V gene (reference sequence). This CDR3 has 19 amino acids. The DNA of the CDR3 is TGTTCCAGCAGCCGGACCGCCAACGGGGGAGTCGGGGCGGGCTACGAGCAGTACTTC. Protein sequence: CSSSRTANGGVGAGYEQYF.

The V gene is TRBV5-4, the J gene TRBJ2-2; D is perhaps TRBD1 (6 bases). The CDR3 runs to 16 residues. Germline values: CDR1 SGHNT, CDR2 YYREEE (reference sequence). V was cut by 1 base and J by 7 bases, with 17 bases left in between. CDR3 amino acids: CASSLQGNRELGELFF. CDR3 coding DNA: TGTGCCAGCAGCTTGCAGGGGAACAGGGAACTCGGGGAGCTGTTTTTT.

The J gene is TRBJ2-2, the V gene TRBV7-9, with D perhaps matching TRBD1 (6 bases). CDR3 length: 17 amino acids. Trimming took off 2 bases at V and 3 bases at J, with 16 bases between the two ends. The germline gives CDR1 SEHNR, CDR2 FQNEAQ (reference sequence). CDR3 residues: CASSLIQGPYYTGELFF. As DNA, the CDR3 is TGTGCCAGCAGCTTAATTCAGGGGCCCTACTACACCGGGGAGCTGTTTTTT. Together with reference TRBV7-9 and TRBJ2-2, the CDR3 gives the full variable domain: DTGVSQNPRHKITKRGQNVTFRCDPISEHNRLYWYRQTLGQGPEFLTYFQNEAQLEKSRLLSDRFSAERPKGSFSTLEIQRTEQGDSAMYLCASSLIQGPYYTGELFFGEGSRLTVL.

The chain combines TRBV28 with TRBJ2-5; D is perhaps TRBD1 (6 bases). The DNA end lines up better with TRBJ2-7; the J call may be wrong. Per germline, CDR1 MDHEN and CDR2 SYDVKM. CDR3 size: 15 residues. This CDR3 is CASSLRDRKTYEQYF. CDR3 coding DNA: TGTGCCAGCAGTTTACGAGACAGGAAAACCTACGAGCAGTACTTC.

This CDR3 is CASSFRLLSDTQYF. CDR3 in DNA: TGTGCCAGCAGCTTTCGACTATTGTCAGATACGCAGTATTTT. This sequence joins TRBV7-9 and TRBJ2-3; D is perhaps TRBD2 (5 bases). With 3 bases removed from V and 4 bases from J, the gap between germline ends came to 11 bases. The CDR3 length is 14 residues. Germline V lookup: CDR1 SEHNR, CDR2 FQNEAQ (reference sequence).

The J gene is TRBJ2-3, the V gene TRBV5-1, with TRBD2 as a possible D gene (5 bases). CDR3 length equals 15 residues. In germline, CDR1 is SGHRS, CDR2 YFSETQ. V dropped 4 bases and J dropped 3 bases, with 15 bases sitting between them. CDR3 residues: CASSESGYQTDTQYF. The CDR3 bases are TGCGCCAGCAGCGAAAGCGGCTACCAGACAGATACGCAGTATTTT.

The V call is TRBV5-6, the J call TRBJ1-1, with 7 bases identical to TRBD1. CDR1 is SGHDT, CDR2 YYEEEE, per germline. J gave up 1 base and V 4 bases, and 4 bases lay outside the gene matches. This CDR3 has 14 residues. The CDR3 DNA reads TGTGCCAGCAGCCAAGACAGGGCGAACACTGAAGCTTTCTTT. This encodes CASSQDRANTEAFF.

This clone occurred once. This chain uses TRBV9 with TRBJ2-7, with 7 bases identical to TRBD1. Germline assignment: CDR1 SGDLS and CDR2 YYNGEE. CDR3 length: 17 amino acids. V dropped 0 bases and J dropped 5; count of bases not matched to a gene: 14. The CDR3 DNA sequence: TGTGCCAGCAGCGTAGATCCCCACAGGGGCCTTAAGGACGAGCAGTACTTC. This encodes CASSVDPHRGLKDEQYF.

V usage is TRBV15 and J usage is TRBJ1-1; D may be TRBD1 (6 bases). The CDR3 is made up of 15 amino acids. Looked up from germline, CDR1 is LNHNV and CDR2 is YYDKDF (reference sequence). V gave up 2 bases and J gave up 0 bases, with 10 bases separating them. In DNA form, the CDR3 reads TGTGCCACCAGCAGAACAGGGCCGATGAACACTGAAGCTTTCTTT. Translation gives CATSRTGPMNTEAFF.

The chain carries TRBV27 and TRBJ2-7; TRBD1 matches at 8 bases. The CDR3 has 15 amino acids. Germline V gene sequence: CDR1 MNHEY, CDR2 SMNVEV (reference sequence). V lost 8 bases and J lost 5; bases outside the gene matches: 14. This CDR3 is CASGESRGQVHEQYF. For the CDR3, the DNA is TGTGCCAGCGGAGAAAGTAGGGGACAGGTCCACGAGCAGTACTTC.

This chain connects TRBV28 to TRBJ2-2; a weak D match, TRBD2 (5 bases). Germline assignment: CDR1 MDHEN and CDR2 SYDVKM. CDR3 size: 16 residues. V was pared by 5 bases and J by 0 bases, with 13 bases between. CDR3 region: CASSPRGTANTGELFF. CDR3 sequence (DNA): TGTGCCAGCAGTCCCCGGGGTACAGCGAACACCGGGGAGCTGTTTTTT.

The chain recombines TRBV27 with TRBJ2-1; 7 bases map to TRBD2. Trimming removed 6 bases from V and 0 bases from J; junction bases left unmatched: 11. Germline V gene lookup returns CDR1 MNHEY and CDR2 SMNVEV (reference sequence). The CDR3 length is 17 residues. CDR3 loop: CASSSSLARSSYNEQFF. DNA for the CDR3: TGTGCCAGCAGCTCCTCACTAGCGCGTTCCTCCTACAATGAGCAGTTCTTC.

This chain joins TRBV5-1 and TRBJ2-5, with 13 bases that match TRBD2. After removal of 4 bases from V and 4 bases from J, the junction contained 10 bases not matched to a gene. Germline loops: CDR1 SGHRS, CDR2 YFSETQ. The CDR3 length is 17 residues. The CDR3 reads CASSAGLAGPNPETQYF. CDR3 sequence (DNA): TGCGCCAGCAGCGCGGGACTAGCGGGACCAAACCCAGAGACCCAGTACTTC.

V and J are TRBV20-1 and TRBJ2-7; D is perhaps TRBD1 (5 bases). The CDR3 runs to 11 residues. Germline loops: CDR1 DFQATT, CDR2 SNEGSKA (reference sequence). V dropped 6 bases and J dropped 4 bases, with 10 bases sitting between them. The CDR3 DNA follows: TGCAGTGCGACCGACAGATACGAGCAGTACTTC. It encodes CSATDRYEQYF.